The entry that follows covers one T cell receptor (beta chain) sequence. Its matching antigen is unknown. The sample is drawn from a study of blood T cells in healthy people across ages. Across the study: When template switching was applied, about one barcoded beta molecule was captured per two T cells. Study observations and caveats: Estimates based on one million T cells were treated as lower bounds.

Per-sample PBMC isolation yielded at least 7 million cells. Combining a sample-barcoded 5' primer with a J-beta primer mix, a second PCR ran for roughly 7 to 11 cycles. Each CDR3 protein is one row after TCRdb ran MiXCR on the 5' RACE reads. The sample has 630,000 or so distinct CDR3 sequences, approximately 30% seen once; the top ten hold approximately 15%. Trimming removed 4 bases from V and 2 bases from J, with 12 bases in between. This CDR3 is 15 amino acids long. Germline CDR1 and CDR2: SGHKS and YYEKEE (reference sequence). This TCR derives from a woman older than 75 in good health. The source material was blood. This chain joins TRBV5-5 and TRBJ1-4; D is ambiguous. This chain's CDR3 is CASSPGWETNEKLFF. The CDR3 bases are TGTGCCAGCAGCCCCGGGTGGGAGACTAATGAAAAACTGTTTTTT.